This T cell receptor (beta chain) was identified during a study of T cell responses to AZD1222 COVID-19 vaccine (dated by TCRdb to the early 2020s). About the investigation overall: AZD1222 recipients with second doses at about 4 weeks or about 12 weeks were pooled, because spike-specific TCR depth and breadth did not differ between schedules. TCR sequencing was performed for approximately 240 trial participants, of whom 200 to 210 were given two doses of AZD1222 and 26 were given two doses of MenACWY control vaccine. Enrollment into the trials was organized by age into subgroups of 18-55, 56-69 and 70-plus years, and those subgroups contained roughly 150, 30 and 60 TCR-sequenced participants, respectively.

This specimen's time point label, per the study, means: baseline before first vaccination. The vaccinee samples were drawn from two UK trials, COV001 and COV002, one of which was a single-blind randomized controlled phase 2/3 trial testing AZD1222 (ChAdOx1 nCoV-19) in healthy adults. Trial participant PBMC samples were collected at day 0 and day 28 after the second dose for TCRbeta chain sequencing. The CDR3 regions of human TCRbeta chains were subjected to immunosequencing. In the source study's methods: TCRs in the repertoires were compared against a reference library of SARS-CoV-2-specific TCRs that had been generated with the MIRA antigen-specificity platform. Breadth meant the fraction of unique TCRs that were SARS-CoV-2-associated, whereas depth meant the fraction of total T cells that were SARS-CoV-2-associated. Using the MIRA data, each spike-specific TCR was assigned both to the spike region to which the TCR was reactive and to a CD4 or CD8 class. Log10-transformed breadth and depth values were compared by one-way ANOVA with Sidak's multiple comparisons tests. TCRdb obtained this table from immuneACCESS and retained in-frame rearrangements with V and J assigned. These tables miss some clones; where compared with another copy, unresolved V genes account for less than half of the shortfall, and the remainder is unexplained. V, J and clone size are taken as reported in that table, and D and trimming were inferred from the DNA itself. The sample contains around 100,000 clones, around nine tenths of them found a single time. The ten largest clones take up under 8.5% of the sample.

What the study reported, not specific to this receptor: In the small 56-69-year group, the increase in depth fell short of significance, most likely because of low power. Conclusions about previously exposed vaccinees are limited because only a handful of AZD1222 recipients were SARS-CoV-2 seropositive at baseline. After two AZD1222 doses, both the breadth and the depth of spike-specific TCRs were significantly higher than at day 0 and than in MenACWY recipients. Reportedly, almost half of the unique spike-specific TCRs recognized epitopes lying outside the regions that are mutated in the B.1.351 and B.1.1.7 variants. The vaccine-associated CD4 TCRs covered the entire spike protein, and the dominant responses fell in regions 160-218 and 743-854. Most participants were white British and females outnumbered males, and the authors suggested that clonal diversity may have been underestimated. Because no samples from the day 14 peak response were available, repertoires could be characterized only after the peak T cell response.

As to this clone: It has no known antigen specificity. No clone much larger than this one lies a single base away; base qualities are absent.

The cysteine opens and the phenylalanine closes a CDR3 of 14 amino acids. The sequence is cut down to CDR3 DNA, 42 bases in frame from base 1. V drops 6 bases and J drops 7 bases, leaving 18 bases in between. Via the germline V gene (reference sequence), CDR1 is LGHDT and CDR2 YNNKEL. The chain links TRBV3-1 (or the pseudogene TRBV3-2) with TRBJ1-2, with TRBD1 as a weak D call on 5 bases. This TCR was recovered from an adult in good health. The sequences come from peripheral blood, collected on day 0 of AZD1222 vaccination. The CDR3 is CASSPFREGRGYTF. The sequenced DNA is TGTGCCAGCAGTCCTTTCAGGGAAGGTCGTGGCTACACCTTC.